Each of the 30 T cell receptor beta chains below was sequenced from the same sample in a study of regulatory T cells in long-lasting Graves disease. As to time point: newly diagnosed GD, antithyroid drugs for less than 3 months. RNA extracted from PBMCs served as the sequencing template. Combining iRepertoire HTBI primers with Arm-PCR of CDR3 regions, the authors built TCR beta libraries. TCRdb reanalysed the multiplex PCR reads using MiXCR and keeps one entry per CDR3 protein. The sample includes roughly 350,000 distinct CDR3 sequences, roughly 15% of them seen just once. The data also belong to a second study, concerning T cells in Graves' hyperthyroidism and ophthalmopathy.

Specimen: peripheral blood mononuclear cells (PBMCs), collected at new diagnosis, from a patient treated with antithyroid drugs. The receptors here all came from a woman aged 18-29 years with Graves disease.

This clonotype showed up many times. The gene calls are TRBV30 and TRBJ2-3; 7 bases map to TRBD2. Looked up from germline, CDR1 is GTSNPN and CDR2 is SVGIG (reference sequence). Trimming at V came to 8 bases and at J to 1 base, leaving 6 bases not matched to a gene. The CDR3 is 13 amino acids. Here the CDR3 reads CAGRAGGTDTQYF. DNA for the CDR3: TGTGCCGGTAGGGCGGGAGGCACAGATACGCAGTATTTT.

This clonotype was detected only a few times. The chain employs TRBV28 and TRBJ2-7; 7 bases are a match to TRBD2. This CDR3 region has 15 residues. Trimming at V came to 7 bases and at J to 2 bases, leaving 11 bases not matched to a gene. CDR1 is MDHEN and CDR2 is SYDVKM in the germline V gene. The CDR3 nucleotides read TGTGCCAGCATGCCATGGGGGGGTCCTACCTACGAGCAGTACTTC. This sequence encodes CASMPWGGPTYEQYF.

With regard to this clonotype: A far larger clone is off by one base, so a read error is likely. The genes are TRBV11-2 and TRBJ2-5; TRBD1 matches at 7 bases. This CDR3 region has 15 residues. From germline, CDR1 is SGHAT and CDR2 FQNNGV. The V and J ends lost 4 bases and 2 bases, in that order; junction bases with no gene match: 7. The CDR3 DNA reads TGTGCCAGCAGCTCGGGACAGAATTTTCAAGAGACCCAGTACTTC. Amino acids: CASSSGQNFQETQYF. The full variable domain, completed using reference TRBV11-2 and TRBJ2-5, is EAGVAQSPRYKIIEKRQSVAFWCNPISGHATLYWYQQILGQGPKLLIQFQNNGVVDDSQLPKDRFSAERLKGVDSTLKIQPAKLEDSAVYLCASSSGQNFQETQYFGPGTRLLVL.

The J gene is TRBJ2-7, the V gene TRBV19; tentatively, D is TRBD1 (5 bases). Germline-derived CDR1 and CDR2 are LNHDA and SQIVND (reference sequence). Trimming took off 3 bases at V and 0 bases at J, with 6 bases between the two ends. The CDR3 runs 13 residues. The CDR3 spells CASSMTVSYEQYF. DNA of the CDR3: TGTGCCAGTAGTATGACAGTCTCCTACGAGCAGTACTTC.

This clonotype appeared many times. CDR3: CASSLRQSNEKLFF. The CDR3 DNA is TGTGCCAGCAGCCTTCGACAGAGTAATGAAAAACTGTTTTTT. J is TRBJ1-4 and V is TRBV3-1; possible D gene TRBD1, 5 bases. Germline assignment: CDR1 LGHDT and CDR2 YNNKEL (reference sequence). Trimming stripped 4 bases from V and 4 bases from J, with 10 bases between. The CDR3 is made up of 14 amino acids.

The gene calls are TRBV5-5 and TRBJ2-1, with 14 positions matching TRBD2. Trimming took 5 bases from V and 2 from J; bases not matched to a gene: 15. This CDR3 is 20 amino acids long. Germline V gene sequence: CDR1 SGHKS, CDR2 YYEKEE (reference sequence). CDR3 sequence: CASRSREGLAGAGTYNEQFF. CDR3 sequence (DNA): TGTGCCAGCAGGTCGAGAGAGGGACTAGCGGGGGCTGGAACCTACAATGAGCAGTTCTTC.

This clonotype was picked up many times. The chain has TRBV28 and TRBJ1-2, with D possibly matching TRBD1 (6 bases). The CDR3 contains 15 residues. Per the germline V gene, CDR1 is MDHEN and CDR2 is SYDVKM. The V end was cut by 6 bases, the J end by 3 bases, with 17 bases between. CDR3 sequence (DNA): TGTGCCAGCAGCAAAGCCCCCGGGACATACTATGGCTACACCTTC. Amino acid sequence: CASSKAPGTYYGYTF.

The chain is built from TRBV20-1 and TRBJ2-7; 8 bases map to TRBD2. V lost 5 bases, J lost 2 bases, and 17 bases stayed unmatched. The CDR3 has 17 amino acids. Germline CDR1 and CDR2: DFQATT and SNEGSKA (reference sequence). Written as DNA, the CDR3 is TGCAGTGCTGGGGGAAGAGGGAACCCGGGACTAGCCTACGAGCAGTACTTC. Residues: CSAGGRGNPGLAYEQYF.

Worth noting for this clonotype: The likely explanation is a read error, given a far larger clone one base away. The rearrangement links TRBV2 to TRBJ2-1, with D unclear. The germline CDR1 and CDR2 sequences are SNHLY and FYNNEI. V lost 3 bases and J lost 4, with 13 bases in between. The CDR3 sequence is 15 residues long. The CDR3 DNA reads as TGTGCCAGCAGTGACCCCGGCGCGGCTTACAATGAGCAGTTCTTC. Its translation: CASSDPGAAYNEQFF.

The chain has TRBV6-5 and TRBJ1-2; D gene unclear. The CDR3 runs 13 residues. The germline CDR1 and CDR2 sequences are MNHEY and SVGAGI. V was clipped by 4 bases and J by 5 bases, with 11 bases between them. The CDR3 loop is CASSSTRSYGYTF. As DNA, the CDR3 is TGTGCCAGCAGTTCCACGCGGTCTTATGGCTACACCTTC.

This clonotype has a handful of counts. The chain combines TRBV27 with TRBJ2-7; no reliable D call. The germline V and J ends were trimmed by 6 bases and 7 bases, with 22 bases remaining between them. Germline V lookup: CDR1 MNHEY, CDR2 SMNVEV (reference sequence). CDR3 size: 15 residues. The CDR3 nucleotides are TGTGCCAGCAGACCACCGACAAGTCCCTTGGGTGAGCAGTACTTC. Protein sequence: CASRPPTSPLGEQYF.

The sample holds many counts of this clonotype. This rearrangement joins TRBV7-8 to TRBJ2-2, with D possibly being TRBD1 (6 bases). Per the germline V gene, CDR1 is SGHVS and CDR2 is FQNEAQ. V was cut by 4 bases and J by 0 bases, with 9 bases left in between. CDR3 length: 15 amino acids. CDR3 loop: CASSWTATNTGELFF. As DNA, the CDR3 is TGTGCCAGCAGCTGGACAGCGACGAACACCGGGGAGCTGTTTTTT.

This rearrangement joins TRBV19 to TRBJ2-7; D is possibly TRBD1 or TRBD2 (6 bases each). V gave up 3 bases and J gave up 2 bases, with 14 bases separating them. The CDR3 contains 15 residues. Germline V gives CDR1 LNHDA, CDR2 SQIVND (reference sequence). The CDR3 protein is CASSITRGATYEQYF. In nucleotides, the CDR3 is TGTGCCAGTAGTATTACGAGGGGGGCTACCTACGAGCAGTACTTC.

Many counts were recorded for this clonotype. The chain recombines TRBV9 with TRBJ2-7; D not resolved. Trimming pared 0 bases from V and 0 bases from J, leaving 10 bases between. Germline lookup yields CDR1 SGDLS and CDR2 YYNGEE. The CDR3 consists of 15 residues. DNA for the CDR3: TGTGCCAGCAGCGTAGATGACGGACCCTCCTACGAGCAGTACTTC. Protein product: CASSVDDGPSYEQYF.

This clonotype was picked up a small number of times. The rearrangement uses TRBV24-1 and TRBJ1-5; 7 bases are shared with TRBD1. Losses at the gene ends were 1 base for V and 4 bases for J; bases not matched to a gene: 9. Per the germline V gene, CDR1 is KGHDR and CDR2 is SFDVKD. The CDR3 length is 17 residues. The CDR3 loop is CATSDFTFDRDNQPQHF. CDR3 in DNA: TGTGCCACCAGTGATTTTACGTTTGACAGGGATAATCAGCCCCAGCATTTT.

This chain links TRBV2 with TRBJ2-7, with 11 positions matching TRBD2. There are 14 residues in the CDR3. Looked up from germline, CDR1 is SNHLY and CDR2 is FYNNEI. J lost 5 bases, V lost 6 bases, and 6 bases had no gene match. For the CDR3, the DNA is TGTGCCAGCAGGAGACTAGCGGGAAAGGACGAGCAGTACTTC. Its translation is CASRRLAGKDEQYF.

This clonotype was detected ten times or more. The CDR3 loop reads CASSGDMKTQYF. The CDR3 DNA reads TGTGCCAGCAGTGGGGACATGAAGACCCAGTACTTC. V is TRBV28 and J is TRBJ2-5; possible D gene TRBD1, 6 bases. CDR1 and CDR2 from the germline V gene are MDHEN and SYDVKM. The V end lost 5 bases, the J end lost 6 bases, and 10 bases lay between the germline ends. CDR3 length: 12 residues.

This clonotype was seen only a few times. This sequence joins TRBV19 and TRBJ2-2; 7 bases fit TRBD2. Trimming cost V 1 base and J 3 bases; bases outside gene matches: 5. Germline CDR1 reads LNHDA; CDR2 reads SQIVND (reference sequence). This CDR3 is 16 amino acids long. In nucleotides, the CDR3 is TGTGCCAGTAGTATAGTGCGGGAGATAGACACCGGGGAGCTGTTTTTT. Protein sequence: CASSIVREIDTGELFF.

This clonotype showed up just a few times. DNA of the CDR3: TGTGCCAGTAGTATCGGGGTACAGGGGAACACTGAAGCTTTCTTT. It is translated as CASSIGVQGNTEAFF. The V gene is TRBV19, the J gene TRBJ1-1; D may be TRBD1 (6 bases). Germline V gene lookup returns CDR1 LNHDA and CDR2 SQIVND (reference sequence). This CDR3 is 15 amino acids long. Trimming shortened V by 3 bases and J by 1 base, and 12 bases separated the two germline ends.

The rearrangement links TRBV5-1 to TRBJ2-7, with TRBD2 identical over 9 bases. V gave up 0 bases and J gave up 3 bases; unmatched junction bases: 7. Germline-derived CDR1 and CDR2 are SGHRS and YFSETQ. CDR3 length: 16 amino acids. CDR3 protein: CASSLGTSDPIYEQYF. CDR3 DNA sequence: TGCGCCAGCAGCTTGGGGACTAGCGACCCCATCTACGAGCAGTACTTC.

CDR3 bases: TGTGCCACCAGCAGTCCGGAGGGACTAGCGGTAGGAGATACGCAGTATTTT. It encodes CATSSPEGLAVGDTQYF. This chain connects TRBV15 to TRBJ2-3; 11 nucleotides match TRBD2. Germline loops: CDR1 LNHNV, CDR2 YYDKDF (reference sequence). The CDR3 totals 17 residues. After removal of 3 bases from V and 5 bases from J, the junction contained 10 bases not matched to a gene.

This clonotype occurred many times. The chain has TRBV20-1 and TRBJ1-1; D call uncertain. This CDR3 spans 11 amino acids. Germline CDR1 DFQATT, CDR2 SNEGSKA (reference sequence). Trimming cost V 6 bases and J 1 base, with 6 bases left between them. The CDR3 reads CSANQNTEAFF. The CDR3 coding sequence is TGCAGTGCCAACCAGAACACTGAAGCTTTCTTT.

This clonotype was picked up many times. The chain recombines TRBV30 with TRBJ2-3; D gene uncertain. This CDR3 is built from 11 residues. V lost 1 base and J lost 2, with 1 base in between. Per germline, CDR1 GTSNPN and CDR2 SVGIG (reference sequence). CDR3 sequence (DNA): TGTGCCTGGAGTGCCACAGATACGCAGTATTTT. Translating gives CAWSATDTQYF.

This clonotype was observed a few times. The chain uses TRBV27 and TRBJ2-1; TRBD1 is a possible D gene (6 bases). Germline V CDR1 and CDR2: MNHEY, SMNVEV (reference sequence). This CDR3 comprises 14 residues. Trimming took 6 bases from V and 15 from J, leaving 24 bases between them. CDR3 coding DNA: TGTGCCAGCAGCCCTTTACAGCCCGGGACAACGGGGTTCTTC. It codes for CASSPLQPGTTGFF.

This clonotype was counted many times. The chain employs TRBV10-3 and TRBJ2-7; 9 bases map to TRBD1. The trim removed 2 bases at V and 2 bases at J, leaving 7 bases unmatched. CDR3 size: 16 residues. Germline CDR1 reads ENHRY; CDR2 reads SYGVKD. The CDR3 DNA follows: TGTGCCATCAGTGAGGGCGGGACAGGGTTTGCCTACGAGCAGTACTTC. As protein: CAISEGGTGFAYEQYF.

This clonotype was counted ten times or more. The chain links TRBV6-1 to TRBJ2-7; 7 bases agree with TRBD1. Germline CDR1 and CDR2: MNHNS and SASEGT. V dropped 10 bases and J dropped 3; count of bases not matched to a gene: 9. The length of the CDR3 is 13 residues. The DNA for the CDR3 is TGTGCCACCCTGGCAGGGGGTGGCTACGAGCAGTACTTC. It yields the protein CATLAGGGYEQYF.

This clonotype was counted ten times or more. V is TRBV9 and J is TRBJ2-7; 10 nucleotides match TRBD2. The CDR3 has 14 amino acids. V was pared by 3 bases and J by 2 bases, with 2 bases of the junction left unmatched. Germline V CDR1 and CDR2: SGDLS, YYNGEE. The CDR3, as DNA: TGTGCCAGCAGCGCGGGGACTAGCGCCTACGAGCAGTACTTC. This translates into CASSAGTSAYEQYF.

This clonotype appeared many times. The rearrangement joins TRBV6-5 to TRBJ2-1; D might be TRBD1 (5 bases). V shed 3 bases and J shed 12 bases, with 9 bases lying between them. This CDR3 comprises 11 residues. Germline-derived CDR1 and CDR2 are MNHEY and SVGAGI. CDR3 loop: CASSYGTGQFF. CDR3 bases: TGTGCCAGCAGTTATGGAACAGGGCAGTTCTTC.

This chain uses TRBV20-1 with TRBJ1-5, with TRBD1 identical over 8 bases. V shed 4 bases, J shed 4 bases, and the junction held 3 bases outside the gene matches. The CDR3 runs to 13 residues. Germline CDR1 DFQATT, CDR2 SNEGSKA (reference sequence). The CDR3 loop reads CSAKTGGNQPQHF. The CDR3 region has the DNA TGCAGTGCTAAAACAGGGGGGAATCAGCCCCAGCATTTT.

The chain joins TRBV27 to TRBJ2-3, with 12 positions matching TRBD2. CDR3 size: 16 residues. V trimming: 8 bases; J trimming: 1 base; junction bases outside the gene matches: 7. Germline V lookup: CDR1 MNHEY, CDR2 SMNVEV (reference sequence). The chain's CDR3 is CASGTSGGYRTDTQYF. CDR3 nucleotides: TGTGCCAGCGGCACTAGCGGGGGGTACCGCACAGATACGCAGTATTTT.